This is a list of T cell receptor beta chains from one sample in a study of regulatory dendritic cells for organ transplantation. No antigens are known for them. Only in-frame clones appear in the TCRdb table, and some are missing; sequencing was by immunoSEQ multiplex PCR. The repertoire consists of 3,500 to 4,500 clones, with over 45% occurring once and the leading ten covering 17%. The specimen sequenced was memory CD8+ T cells from blood cultured with regulatory dendritic cells. The receptors shown here come from a human donor in good health. Each CDR3 is given with its conserved first and last residue.

CASSLGGRDTEAFF TRBV11-2 14 TRBJ1-1
CASSVGTSGNQETQYF TRBV9 16 TRBJ2-5
CASSPPTGRGTYEQYF TRBV7-9 16 TRBJ2-7
CASQKSGLGRSNEQFF TRBV19 16 TRBJ2-1
CASSPGGNIQYF TRBV9 12 TRBJ2-4
CASSLRRAGNTIYF TRBV27 14 TRBJ1-3
CASRGAGFETQYF TRBV27 13 TRBJ2-5
CASSEWGAEAFF TRBV2 12 TRBJ1-1
CASSHWTGMNTEAFF TRBV4-1 15 TRBJ1-1
CASSQDQGAWDTQYF TRBV4-1 15 TRBJ2-3
CASIPTGQRSYNEQFF TRBV27 16 TRBJ2-1
CASRNGGITGELFF TRBV6-5 14 TRBJ2-2
CASSPPYQGDTGELFF TRBV6-6 16 TRBJ2-2
CASSQQSTGSYGYTF TRBV4-1 15 TRBJ1-2
CSVEGGTKLAPGRFF TRBV29-1 15 TRBJ1-4
CASSLGVSRGTTDTQYF TRBV7-9 17 TRBJ2-3
CASSQGTGGSQETQYF TRBV4-3 16 TRBJ2-5
CASSFYAGGYNEQFF TRBV27 15 TRBJ2-1
CSVESGETGELFF TRBV29-1 13 TRBJ2-2
CASSLELAGETQYF TRBV5-6 14 TRBJ2-5
CASSLASRFTETQYF TRBV11-3 15 TRBJ2-5
CASRHRGRIVGTEAFF TRBV21-1 16 TRBJ1-1
CASSLVAVRDEQYF TRBV7-9 14 TRBJ2-7
CASSLVGSSGGTNTGELFF TRBV11-2 19 TRBJ2-2
CASSYIGATNEKLFF TRBV6-6 15 TRBJ1-4
CASSQWGQGARETQYF TRBV14 16 TRBJ2-5
CAINGGQSTGELFF TRBV10-3 14 TRBJ2-2
CASSFRTGGVTEAFF TRBV5-4 15 TRBJ1-1
CASSLRGFYEQYF TRBV5-1 13 TRBJ2-7
CASSQAGLLAQYF TRBV4-1 13 TRBJ2-3
CASSSLAGGAYEQYF TRBV6-1 15 TRBJ2-7
CASSLAGGYTEAFF TRBV5-1 14 TRBJ1-1
CASSLGEAGTDTQYF TRBV5-6 15 TRBJ2-3
CASSEGVDSSYEQYF TRBV2 15 TRBJ2-7
CASSGENSYEQYF TRBV2 13 TRBJ2-7
CSVEGGDLRTGELFF TRBV29-1 15 TRBJ2-2
CASSEWTGDTDTQYF TRBV7-8 15 TRBJ2-3
CASSSQDRESSYEQYF TRBV11-2 16 TRBJ2-7
CASSQLAGDNEQFF TRBV4-1 14 TRBJ2-1
CASRPTGWGPEAFF TRBV6-5 14 TRBJ1-1
CASSLPRFQGQSNEKLFF TRBV7-9 18 TRBJ1-4
CASSRATGGNGYTF TRBV5-5 14 TRBJ1-2
CASSLLYEQYF TRBV7-2 11 TRBJ2-7